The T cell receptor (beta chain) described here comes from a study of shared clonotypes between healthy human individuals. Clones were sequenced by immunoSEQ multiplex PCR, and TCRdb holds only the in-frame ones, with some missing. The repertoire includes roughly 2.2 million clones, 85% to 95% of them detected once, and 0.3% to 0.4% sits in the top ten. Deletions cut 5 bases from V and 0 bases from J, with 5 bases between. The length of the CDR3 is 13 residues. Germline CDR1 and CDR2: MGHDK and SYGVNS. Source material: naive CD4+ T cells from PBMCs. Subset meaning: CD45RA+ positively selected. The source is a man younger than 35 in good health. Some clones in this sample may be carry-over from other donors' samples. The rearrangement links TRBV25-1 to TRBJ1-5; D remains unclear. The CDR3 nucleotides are TGTGCCAGCAGTTATAGTAGCAATCAGCCCCAGCATTTT. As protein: CASSYSSNQPQHF.